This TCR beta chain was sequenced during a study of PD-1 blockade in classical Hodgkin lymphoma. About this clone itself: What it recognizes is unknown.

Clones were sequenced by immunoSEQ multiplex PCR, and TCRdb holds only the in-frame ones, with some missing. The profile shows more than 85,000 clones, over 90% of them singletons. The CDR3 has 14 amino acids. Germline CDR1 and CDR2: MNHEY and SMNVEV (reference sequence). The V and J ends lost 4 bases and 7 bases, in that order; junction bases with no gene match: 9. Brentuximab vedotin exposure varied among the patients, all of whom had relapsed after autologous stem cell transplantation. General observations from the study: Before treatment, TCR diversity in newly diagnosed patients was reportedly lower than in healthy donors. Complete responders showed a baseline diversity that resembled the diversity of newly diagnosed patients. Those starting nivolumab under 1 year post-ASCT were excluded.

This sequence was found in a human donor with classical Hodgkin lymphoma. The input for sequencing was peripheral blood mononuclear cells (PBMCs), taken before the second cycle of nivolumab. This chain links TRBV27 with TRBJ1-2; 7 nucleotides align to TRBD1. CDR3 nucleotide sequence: TGTGCCAGCAGTTCCCAGACAGGGTATGGTGGCTACACCTTC. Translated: CASSSQTGYGGYTF.